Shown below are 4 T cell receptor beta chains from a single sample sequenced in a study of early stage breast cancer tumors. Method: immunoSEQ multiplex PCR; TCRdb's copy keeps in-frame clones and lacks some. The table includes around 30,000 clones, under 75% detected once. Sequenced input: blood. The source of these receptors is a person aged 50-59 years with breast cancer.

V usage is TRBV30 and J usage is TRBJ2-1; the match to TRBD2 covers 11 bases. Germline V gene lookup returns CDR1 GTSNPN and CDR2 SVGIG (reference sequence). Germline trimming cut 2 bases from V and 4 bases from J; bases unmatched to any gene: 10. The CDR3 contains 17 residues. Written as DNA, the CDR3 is TGTGCCTGGAGTATAAACTTCCTAGCGGGGGGTTACAATGAGCAGTTCTTC. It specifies CAWSINFLAGGYNEQFF.

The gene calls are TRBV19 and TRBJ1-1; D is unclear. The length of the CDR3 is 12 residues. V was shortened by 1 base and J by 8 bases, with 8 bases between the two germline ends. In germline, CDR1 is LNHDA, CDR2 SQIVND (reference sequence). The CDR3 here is CASSIGAGEAFF. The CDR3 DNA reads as TGTGCCAGTAGTATAGGTGCTGGCGAAGCTTTCTTT.

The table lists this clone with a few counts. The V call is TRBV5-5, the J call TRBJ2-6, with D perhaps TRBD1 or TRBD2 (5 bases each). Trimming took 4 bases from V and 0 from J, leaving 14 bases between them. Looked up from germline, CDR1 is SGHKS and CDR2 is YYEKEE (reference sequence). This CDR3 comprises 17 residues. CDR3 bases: TGTGCCAGCAGCGCCGGGACGGTGAGCTCTGGGGCCAACGTCCTGACTTTC. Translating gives CASSAGTVSSGANVLTF.

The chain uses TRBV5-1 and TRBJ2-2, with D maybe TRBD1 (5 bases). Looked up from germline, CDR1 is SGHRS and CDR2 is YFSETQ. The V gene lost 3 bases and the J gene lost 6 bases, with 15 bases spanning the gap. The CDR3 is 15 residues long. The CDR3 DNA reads TGCGCCAGCAGCTGGGGCAATGAGAAGGCCGGGGAGCTGTTTTTT. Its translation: CASSWGNEKAGELFF. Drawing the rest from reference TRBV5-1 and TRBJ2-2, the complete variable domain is KAGVTQTPRYLIKTRGQQVTLSCSPISGHRSVSWYQQTPGQGLQFLFEYFSETQRNKGNFPGRFSGRQFSNSRSEMNVSTLELGDSALYLCASSWGNEKAGELFFGEGSRLTVL.